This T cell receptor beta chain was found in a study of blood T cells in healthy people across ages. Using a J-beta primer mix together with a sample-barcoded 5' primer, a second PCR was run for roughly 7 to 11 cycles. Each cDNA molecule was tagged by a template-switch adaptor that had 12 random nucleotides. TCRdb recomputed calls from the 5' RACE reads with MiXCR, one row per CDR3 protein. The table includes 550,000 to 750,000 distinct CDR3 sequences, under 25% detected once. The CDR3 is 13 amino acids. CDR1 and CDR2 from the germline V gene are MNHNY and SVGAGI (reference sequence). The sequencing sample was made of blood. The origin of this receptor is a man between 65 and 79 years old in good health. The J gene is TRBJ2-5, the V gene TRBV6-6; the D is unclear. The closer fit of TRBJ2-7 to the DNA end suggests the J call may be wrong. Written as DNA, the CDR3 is TGTGCCAGCAGTTACAGTCATAACTACGAGCAGTACTTC. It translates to CASSYSHNYEQYF.